This T cell receptor beta chain was sequenced in a study of multiple sclerosis patients with progressive multifocal leukoencephalopathy. Findings and limits, study-wide: Expanded clones at PML onset predated and persisted through natalizumab therapy.

The data were produced by immunoSEQ multiplex PCR, yet TCRdb's version contains in-frame clones alone and is incomplete. Of approximately 26,000 clones listed, 70% to 90% are singletons. Time point here: before natalizumab initiation. As to this clone: Antigen specificity is unknown.

The clonotype comes from a human donor with multiple sclerosis. The sequenced sample consisted of PBMCs.

Here the CDR3 reads CASSITQNEQFF. The CDR3 nucleotides are TGTGCCAGTAGTATAACCCAGAATGAGCAGTTCTTC. This chain joins TRBV19 and TRBJ2-1; D not resolved. Trimming left V 2 bases short and J 7 bases short, with 6 bases between. Germline loops: CDR1 LNHDA, CDR2 SQIVND (reference sequence). The CDR3 sequence is 12 residues long. The whole variable domain, filled in from reference TRBV19 and TRBJ2-1, reads DGGITQSPKYLFRKEGQNVTLSCEQNLNHDAMYWYRQDPGQGLRLIYYSQIVNDFQKGDIAEGYSVSREKKESFPLTVTSAQKNPTAFYLCASSITQNEQFFGPGTRLTVL.